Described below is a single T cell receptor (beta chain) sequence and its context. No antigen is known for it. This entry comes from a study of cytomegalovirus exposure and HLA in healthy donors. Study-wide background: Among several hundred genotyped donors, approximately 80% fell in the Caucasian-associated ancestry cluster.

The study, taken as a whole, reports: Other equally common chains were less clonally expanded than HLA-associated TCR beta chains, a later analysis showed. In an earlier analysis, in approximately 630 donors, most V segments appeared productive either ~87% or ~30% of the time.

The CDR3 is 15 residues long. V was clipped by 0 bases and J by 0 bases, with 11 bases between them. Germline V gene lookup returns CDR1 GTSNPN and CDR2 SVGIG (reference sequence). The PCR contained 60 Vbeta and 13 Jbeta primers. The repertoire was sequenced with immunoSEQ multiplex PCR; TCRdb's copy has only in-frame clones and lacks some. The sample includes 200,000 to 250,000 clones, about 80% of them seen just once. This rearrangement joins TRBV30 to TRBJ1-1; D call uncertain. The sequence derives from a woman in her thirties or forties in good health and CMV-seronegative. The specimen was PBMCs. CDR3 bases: TGTGCCTGGAGTGTACTAGACCTCCTGAACACTGAAGCTTTCTTT. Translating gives CAWSVLDLLNTEAFF.